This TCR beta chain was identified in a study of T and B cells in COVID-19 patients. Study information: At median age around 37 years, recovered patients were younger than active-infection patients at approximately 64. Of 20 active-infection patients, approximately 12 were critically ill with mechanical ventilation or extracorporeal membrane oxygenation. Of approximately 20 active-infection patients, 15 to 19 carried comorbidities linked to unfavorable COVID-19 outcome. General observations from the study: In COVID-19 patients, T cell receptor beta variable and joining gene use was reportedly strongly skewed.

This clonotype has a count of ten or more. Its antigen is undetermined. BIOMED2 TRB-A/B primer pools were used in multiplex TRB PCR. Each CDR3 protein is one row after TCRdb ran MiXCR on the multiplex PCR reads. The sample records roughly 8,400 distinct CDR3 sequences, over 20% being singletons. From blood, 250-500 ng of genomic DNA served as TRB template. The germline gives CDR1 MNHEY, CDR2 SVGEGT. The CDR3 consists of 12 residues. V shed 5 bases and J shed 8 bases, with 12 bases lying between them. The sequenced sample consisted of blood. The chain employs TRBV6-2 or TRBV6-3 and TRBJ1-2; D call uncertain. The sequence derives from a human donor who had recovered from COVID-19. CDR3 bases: TGTGCCAGCAGTGTATCGCTCAGAGGCTACACCTTC. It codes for CASSVSLRGYTF.